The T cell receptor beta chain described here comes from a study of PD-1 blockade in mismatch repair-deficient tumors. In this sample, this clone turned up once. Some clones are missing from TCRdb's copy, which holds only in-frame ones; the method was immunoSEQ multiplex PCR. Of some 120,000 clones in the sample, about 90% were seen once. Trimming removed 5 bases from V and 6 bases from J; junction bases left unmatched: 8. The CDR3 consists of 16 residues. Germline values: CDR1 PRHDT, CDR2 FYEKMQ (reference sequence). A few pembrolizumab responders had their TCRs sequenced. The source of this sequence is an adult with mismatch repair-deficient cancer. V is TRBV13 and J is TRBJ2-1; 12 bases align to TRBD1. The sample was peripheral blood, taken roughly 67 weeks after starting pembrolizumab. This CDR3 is CASSEGDRGPLNEQFF. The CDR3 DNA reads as TGTGCCAGCAGCGAGGGGGACAGGGGGCCCCTCAATGAGCAGTTCTTC. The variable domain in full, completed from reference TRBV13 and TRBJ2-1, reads AAGVIQSPRHLIKEKRETATLKCYPIPRHDTVYWYQQGPGQDPQFLISFYEKMQSDKGSIPDRFSAQQFSDYHSELNMSSLELGDSALYFCASSEGDRGPLNEQFFGPGTRLTVL.